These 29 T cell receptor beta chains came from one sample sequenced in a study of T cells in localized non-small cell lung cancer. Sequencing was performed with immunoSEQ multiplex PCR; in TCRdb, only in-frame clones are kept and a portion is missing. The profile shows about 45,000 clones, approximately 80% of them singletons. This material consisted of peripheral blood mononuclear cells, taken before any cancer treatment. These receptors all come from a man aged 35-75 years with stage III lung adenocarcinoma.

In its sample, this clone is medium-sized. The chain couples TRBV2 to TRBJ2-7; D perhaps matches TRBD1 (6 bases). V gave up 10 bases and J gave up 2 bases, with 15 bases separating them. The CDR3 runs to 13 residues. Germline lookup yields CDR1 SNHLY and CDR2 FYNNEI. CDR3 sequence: CATITGIPYEQYF. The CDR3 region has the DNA TGTGCCACTATTACAGGGATTCCCTACGAGCAGTACTTC.

This chain's CDR3 is CASSQDTELNTEAFF. The CDR3 bases are TGTGCCAGCAGCCAAGACACGGAGCTGAACACTGAAGCTTTCTTT. This sequence joins TRBV6-5 and TRBJ1-1; no reliable D call. The CDR3 length is 15 residues. The germline gives CDR1 MNHEY, CDR2 SVGAGI. With 6 bases removed from V and 0 bases from J, the gap between germline ends came to 14 bases.

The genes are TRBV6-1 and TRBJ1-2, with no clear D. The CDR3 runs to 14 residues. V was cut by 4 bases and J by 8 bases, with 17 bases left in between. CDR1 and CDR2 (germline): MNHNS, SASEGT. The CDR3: CASSGYDGLTGYTF. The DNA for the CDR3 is TGTGCCAGCAGTGGATACGACGGCCTTACGGGCTACACCTTC.

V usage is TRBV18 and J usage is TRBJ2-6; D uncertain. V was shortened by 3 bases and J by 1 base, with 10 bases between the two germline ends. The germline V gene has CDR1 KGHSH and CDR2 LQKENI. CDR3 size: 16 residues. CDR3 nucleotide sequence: TGTGCCAGCTCACCCCTCGCTCGGTCTGGGGCCAACGTCCTGACTTTC. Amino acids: CASSPLARSGANVLTF.

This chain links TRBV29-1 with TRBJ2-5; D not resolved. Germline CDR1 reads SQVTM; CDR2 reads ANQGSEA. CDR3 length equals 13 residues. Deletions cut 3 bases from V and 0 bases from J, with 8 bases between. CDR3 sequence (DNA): TGCAGCGTTGAGATCGGAGACCAAGAGACCCAGTACTTC. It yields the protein CSVEIGDQETQYF.

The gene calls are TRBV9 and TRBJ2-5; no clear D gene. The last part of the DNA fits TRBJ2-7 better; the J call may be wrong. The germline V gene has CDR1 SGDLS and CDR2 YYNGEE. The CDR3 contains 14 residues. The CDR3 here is CASSPRGANYEQYF. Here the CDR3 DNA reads TGTGCCAGCAGCCCCCGCGGCGCGAACTACGAGCAGTACTTC.

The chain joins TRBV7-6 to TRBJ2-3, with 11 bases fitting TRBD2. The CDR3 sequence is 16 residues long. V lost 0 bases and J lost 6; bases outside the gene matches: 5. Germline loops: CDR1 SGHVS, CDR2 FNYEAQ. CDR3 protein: CASSLAKLAGVDTQYF. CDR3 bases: TGTGCCAGCAGCTTAGCGAAACTAGCGGGGGTTGATACGCAGTATTTT.

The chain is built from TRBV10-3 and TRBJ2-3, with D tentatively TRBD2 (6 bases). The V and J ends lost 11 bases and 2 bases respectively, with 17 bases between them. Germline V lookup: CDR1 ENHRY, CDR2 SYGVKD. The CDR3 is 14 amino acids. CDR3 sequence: CAVQGLRLTDTQYF. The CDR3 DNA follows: TGTGCCGTTCAGGGACTGCGGCTCACAGATACGCAGTATTTT.

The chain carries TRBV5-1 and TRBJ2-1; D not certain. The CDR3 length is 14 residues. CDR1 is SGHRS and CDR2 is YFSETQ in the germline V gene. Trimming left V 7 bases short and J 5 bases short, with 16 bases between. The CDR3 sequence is CASGPNPVDNEQFF. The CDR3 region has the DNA TGCGCCAGCGGGCCGAACCCAGTGGACAATGAGCAGTTCTTC. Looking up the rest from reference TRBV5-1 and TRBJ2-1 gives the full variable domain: KAGVTQTPRYLIKTRGQQVTLSCSPISGHRSVSWYQQTPGQGLQFLFEYFSETQRNKGNFPGRFSGRQFSNSRSEMNVSTLELGDSALYLCASGPNPVDNEQFFGPGTRLTVL.

This CDR3 is CASSSPRTKDIQYF. DNA of the CDR3: TGTGCCAGCAGCTCCCCTCGGACTAAAGACATTCAGTACTTC. The chain uses TRBV5-4 and TRBJ2-4; perhaps TRBD2 as D (6 bases). The CDR3 is made up of 14 amino acids. The V gene's germline CDR1 is SGHNT and CDR2 YYREEE (reference sequence). The V and J ends lost 3 bases and 8 bases respectively, with 15 bases between them.

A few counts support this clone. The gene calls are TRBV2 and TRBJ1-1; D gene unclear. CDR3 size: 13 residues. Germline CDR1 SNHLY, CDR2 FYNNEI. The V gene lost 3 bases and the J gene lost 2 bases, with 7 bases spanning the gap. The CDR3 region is CASSDEVNTEAFF. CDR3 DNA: TGTGCCAGCAGTGATGAGGTTAACACTGAAGCTTTCTTT.

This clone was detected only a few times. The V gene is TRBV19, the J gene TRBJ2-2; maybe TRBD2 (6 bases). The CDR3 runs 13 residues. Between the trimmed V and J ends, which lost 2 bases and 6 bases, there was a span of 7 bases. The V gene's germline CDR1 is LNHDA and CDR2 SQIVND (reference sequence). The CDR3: CASSITGAGELFF. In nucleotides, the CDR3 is TGTGCCAGTAGTATAACGGGGGCCGGGGAGCTGTTTTTT.

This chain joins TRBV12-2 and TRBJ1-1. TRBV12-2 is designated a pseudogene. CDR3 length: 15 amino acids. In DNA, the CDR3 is TGTGCAAGTCGCTTTGATAAGGGGGGCAACACTGAAGCTTTCTTT. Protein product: CASRFDKGGNTEAFF.

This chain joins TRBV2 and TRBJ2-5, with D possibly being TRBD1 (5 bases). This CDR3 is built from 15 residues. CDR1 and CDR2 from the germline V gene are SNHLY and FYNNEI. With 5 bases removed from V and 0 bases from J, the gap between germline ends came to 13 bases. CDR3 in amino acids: CASSRSTAYQETQYF. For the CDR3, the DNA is TGTGCCAGCAGTCGCTCGACAGCCTACCAAGAGACCCAGTACTTC.

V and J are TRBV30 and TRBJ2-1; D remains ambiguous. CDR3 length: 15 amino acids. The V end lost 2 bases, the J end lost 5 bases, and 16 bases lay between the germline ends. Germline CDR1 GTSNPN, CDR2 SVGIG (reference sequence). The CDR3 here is CAWSRARRIDNEQFF. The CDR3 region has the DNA TGTGCCTGGAGTCGGGCCAGAAGGATCGACAATGAGCAGTTCTTC.

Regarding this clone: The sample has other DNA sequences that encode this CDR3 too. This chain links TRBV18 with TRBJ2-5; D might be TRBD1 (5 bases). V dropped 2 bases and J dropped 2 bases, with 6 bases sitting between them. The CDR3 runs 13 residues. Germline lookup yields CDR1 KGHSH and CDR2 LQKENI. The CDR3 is CASSPDSQETQYF. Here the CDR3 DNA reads TGTGCCAGCTCACCAGACAGTCAAGAGACCCAGTACTTC.

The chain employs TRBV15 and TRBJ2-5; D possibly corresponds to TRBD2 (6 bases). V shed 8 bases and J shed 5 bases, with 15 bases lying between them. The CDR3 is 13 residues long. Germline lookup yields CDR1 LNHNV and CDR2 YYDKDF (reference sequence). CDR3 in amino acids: CATGPLRGETQYF. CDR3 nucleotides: TGTGCCACCGGCCCTCTCCGGGGGGAGACCCAGTACTTC.

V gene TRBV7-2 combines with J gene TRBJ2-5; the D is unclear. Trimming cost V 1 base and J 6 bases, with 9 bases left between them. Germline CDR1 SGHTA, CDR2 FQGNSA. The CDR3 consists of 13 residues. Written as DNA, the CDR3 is TGTGCCAGCAGCTTAGATTTGGGGAAGACCCAGTACTTC. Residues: CASSLDLGKTQYF.

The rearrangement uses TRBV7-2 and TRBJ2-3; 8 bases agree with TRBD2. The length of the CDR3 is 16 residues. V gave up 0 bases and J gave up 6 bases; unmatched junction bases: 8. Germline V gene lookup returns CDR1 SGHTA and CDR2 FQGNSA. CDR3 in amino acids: CASSLAPWRGADTQYF. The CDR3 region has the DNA TGTGCCAGCAGCTTAGCGCCTTGGCGGGGGGCCGATACGCAGTATTTT.

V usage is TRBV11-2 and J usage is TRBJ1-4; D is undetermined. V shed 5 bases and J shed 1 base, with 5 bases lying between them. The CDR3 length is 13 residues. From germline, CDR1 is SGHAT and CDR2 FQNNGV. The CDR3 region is CASSRGTNEKLFF. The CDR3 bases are TGTGCCAGCAGCCGAGGAACTAATGAAAAACTGTTTTTT.

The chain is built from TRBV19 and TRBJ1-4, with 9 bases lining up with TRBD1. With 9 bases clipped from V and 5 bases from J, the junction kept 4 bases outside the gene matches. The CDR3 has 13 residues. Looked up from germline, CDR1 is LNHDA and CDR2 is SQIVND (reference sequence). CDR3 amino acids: CASSGQGNEKLFF. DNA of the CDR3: TGTGCCAGCTCCGGACAGGGGAATGAAAAACTGTTTTTT.

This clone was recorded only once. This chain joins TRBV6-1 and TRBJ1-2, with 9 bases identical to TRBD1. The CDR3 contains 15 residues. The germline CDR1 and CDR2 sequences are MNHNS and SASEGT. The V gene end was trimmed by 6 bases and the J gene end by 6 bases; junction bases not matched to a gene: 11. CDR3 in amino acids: CASRPSTGGVNGYTF. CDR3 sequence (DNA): TGTGCCAGCAGGCCTTCTACAGGGGGCGTGAATGGCTACACCTTC.

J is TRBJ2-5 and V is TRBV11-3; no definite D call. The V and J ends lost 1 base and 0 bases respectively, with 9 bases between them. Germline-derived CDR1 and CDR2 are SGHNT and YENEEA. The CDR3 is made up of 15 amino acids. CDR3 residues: CASSLGQAYQETQYF. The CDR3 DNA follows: TGTGCCAGCAGCTTAGGGCAGGCCTACCAAGAGACCCAGTACTTC.

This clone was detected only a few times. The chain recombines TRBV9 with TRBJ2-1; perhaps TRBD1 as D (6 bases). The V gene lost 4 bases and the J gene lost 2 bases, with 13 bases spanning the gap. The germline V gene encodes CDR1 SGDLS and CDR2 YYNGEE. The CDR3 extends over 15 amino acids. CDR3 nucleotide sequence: TGTGCCAGCAGCTTGGACAGTGACCCCTACAATGAGCAGTTCTTC. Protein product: CASSLDSDPYNEQFF. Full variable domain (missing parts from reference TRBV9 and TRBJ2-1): DSGVTQTPKHLITATGQRVTLRCSPRSGDLSVYWYQQSLDQGLQFLIQYYNGEERAKGNILERFSAQQFPDLHSELNLSSLELGDSALYFCASSLDSDPYNEQFFGPGTRLTVL.

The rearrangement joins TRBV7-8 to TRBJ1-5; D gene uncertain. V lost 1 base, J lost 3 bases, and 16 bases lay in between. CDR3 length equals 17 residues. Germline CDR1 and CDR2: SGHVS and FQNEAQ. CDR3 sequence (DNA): TGTGCCAGCAGCTTAGGTGGCAGCAGCTTAACCAATCAGCCCCAGCATTTT. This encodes CASSLGGSSLTNQPQHF.

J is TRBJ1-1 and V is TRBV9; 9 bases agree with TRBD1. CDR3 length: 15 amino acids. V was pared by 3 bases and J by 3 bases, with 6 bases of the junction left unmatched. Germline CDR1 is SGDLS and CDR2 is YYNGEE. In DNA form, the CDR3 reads TGTGCCAGCAGCGAGTACGGACAGGGGTACACTGAAGCTTTCTTT. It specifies CASSEYGQGYTEAFF.

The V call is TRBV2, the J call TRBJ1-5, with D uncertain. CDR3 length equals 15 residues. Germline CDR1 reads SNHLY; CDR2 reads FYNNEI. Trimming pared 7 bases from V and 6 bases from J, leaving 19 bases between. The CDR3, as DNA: TGTGCCAGCACCGGGCAGACCCGCGCGGGTCAGCCCCAGCATTTT. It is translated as CASTGQTRAGQPQHF.

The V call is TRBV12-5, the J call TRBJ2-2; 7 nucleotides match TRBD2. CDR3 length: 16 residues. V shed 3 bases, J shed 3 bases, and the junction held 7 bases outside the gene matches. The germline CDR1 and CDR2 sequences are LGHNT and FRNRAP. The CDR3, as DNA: TGTGCTAGTGGTTTAGGGGAGGGACCTTACACCGGGGAGCTGTTTTTT. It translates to CASGLGEGPYTGELFF.

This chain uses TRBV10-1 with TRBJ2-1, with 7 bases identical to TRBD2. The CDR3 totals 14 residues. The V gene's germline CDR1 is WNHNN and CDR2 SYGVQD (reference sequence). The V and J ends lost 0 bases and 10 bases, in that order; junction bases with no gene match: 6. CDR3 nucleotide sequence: TGCGCCAGCAGTGAGTCCAAGTGGCGGGGGGAGCAGTTCTTC. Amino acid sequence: CASSESKWRGEQFF.